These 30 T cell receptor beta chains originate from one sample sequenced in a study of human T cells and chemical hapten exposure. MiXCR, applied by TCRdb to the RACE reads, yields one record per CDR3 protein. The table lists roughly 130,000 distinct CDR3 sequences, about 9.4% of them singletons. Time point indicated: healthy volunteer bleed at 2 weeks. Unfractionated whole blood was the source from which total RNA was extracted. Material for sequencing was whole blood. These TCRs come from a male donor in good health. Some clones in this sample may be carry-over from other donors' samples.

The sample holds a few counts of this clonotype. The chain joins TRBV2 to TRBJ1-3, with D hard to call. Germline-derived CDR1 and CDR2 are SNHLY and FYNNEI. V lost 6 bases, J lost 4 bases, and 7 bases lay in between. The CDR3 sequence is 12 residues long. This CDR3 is CASSFRGNTIYF. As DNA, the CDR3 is TGTGCCAGCAGCTTCAGGGGAAACACCATATATTTT.

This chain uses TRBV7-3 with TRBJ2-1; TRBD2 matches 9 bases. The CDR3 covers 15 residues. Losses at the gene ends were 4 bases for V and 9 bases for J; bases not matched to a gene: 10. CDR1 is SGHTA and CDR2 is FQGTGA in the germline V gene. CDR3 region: CASSSGLAGVSEQFF. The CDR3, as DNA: TGTGCCAGCAGCTCCGGCTTAGCGGGGGTTAGTGAGCAGTTCTTC.

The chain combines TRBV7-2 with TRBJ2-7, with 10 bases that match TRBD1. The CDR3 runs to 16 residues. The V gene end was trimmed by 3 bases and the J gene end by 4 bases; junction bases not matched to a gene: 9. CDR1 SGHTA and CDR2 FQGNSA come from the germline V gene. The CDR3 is CASSFPPGQGFYEQYF. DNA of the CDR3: TGTGCCAGCAGCTTTCCCCCGGGACAGGGGTTTTACGAGCAGTACTTC.

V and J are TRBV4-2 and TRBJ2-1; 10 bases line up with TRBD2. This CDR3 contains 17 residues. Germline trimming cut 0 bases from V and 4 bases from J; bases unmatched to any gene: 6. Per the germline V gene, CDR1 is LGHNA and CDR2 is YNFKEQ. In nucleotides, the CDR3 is TGTGCCAGCAGCCAAGACGGGTCTAGCGGGAGTTACAATGAGCAGTTCTTC. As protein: CASSQDGSSGSYNEQFF.

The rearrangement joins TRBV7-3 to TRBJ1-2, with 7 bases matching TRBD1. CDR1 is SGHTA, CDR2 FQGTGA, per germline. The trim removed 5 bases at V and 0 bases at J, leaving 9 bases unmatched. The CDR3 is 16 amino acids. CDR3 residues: CASSPGRDRANYGYTF. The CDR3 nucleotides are TGTGCCAGCAGCCCCGGCCGGGACAGAGCTAACTATGGCTACACCTTC.

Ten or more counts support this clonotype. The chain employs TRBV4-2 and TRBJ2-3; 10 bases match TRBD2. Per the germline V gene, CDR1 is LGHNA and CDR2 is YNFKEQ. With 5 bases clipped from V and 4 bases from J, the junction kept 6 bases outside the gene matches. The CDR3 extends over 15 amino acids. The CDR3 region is CASSSTSGDADTQYF. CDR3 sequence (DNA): TGTGCCAGCAGCTCTACTAGCGGGGATGCAGATACGCAGTATTTT.

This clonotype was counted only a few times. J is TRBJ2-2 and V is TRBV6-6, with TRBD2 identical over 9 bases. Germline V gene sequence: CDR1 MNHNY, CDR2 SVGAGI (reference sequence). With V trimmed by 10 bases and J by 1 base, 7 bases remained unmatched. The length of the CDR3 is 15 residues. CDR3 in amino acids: CAMRVSGGNTGELFF. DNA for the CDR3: TGTGCCATGCGTGTTAGCGGGGGGAACACCGGGGAGCTGTTTTTT.

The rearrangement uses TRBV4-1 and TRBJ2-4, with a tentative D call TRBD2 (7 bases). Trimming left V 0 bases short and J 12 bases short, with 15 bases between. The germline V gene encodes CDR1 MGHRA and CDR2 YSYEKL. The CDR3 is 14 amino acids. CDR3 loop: CASSQEFRGDTQYF. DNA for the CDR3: TGCGCCAGCAGCCAAGAGTTTCGGGGGGACACTCAGTACTTC.

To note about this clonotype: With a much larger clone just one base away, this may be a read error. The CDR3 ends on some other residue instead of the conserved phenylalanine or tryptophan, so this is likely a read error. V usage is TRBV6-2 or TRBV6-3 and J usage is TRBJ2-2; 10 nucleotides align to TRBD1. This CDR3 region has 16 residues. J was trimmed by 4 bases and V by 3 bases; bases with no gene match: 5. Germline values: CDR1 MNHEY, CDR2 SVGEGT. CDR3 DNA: TGTGCCAGCAGTTATTCCGGGACAGGGGTCACCGGGGAGCTGTTTTCT. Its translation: CASSYSGTGVTGELFS.

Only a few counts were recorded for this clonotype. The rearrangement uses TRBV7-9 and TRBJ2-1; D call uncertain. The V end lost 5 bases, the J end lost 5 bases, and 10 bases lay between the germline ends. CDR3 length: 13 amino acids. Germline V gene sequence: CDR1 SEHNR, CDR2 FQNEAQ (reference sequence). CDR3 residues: CASSLPLNNEQFF. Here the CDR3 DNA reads TGTGCCAGCAGCCTTCCCTTAAACAATGAGCAGTTCTTC.

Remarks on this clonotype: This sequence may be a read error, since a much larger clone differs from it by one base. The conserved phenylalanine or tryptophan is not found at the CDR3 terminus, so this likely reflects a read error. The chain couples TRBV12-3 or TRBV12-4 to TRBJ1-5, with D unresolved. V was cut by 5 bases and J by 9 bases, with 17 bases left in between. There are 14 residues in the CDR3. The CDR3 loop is CASSGSGSKGPQHL. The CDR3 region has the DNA TGTGCCAGCAGTGGCTCTGGCTCTAAGGGGCCCCAGCATTTA.

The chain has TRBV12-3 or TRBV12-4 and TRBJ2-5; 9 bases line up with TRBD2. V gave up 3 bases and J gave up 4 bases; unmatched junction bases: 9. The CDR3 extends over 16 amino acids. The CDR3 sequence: CASSLGLAGRGETQYF. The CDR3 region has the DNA TGTGCCAGCAGTTTGGGGCTAGCGGGAAGAGGAGAGACCCAGTACTTC.

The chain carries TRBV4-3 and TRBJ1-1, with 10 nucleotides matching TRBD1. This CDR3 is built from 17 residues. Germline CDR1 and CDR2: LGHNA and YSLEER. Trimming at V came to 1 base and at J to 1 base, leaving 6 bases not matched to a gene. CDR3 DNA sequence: TGCGCCAGCAGCCAAGGGACAAGGGACAGGGGGAACACTGAAGCTTTCTTT. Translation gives CASSQGTRDRGNTEAFF.

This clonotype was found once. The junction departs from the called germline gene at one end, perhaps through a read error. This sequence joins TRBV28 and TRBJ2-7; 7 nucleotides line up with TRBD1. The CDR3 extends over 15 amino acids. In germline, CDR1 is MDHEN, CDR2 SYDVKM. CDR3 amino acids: CTSSQARDSYYEQYF. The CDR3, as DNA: TGTACCAGCAGCCAAGCGAGGGACAGCTACTACGAGCAGTACTTC.

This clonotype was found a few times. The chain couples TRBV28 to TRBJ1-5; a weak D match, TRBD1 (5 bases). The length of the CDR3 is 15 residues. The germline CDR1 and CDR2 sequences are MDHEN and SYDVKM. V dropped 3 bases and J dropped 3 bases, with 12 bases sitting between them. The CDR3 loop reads CASSFLQVYNQPQHF. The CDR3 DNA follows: TGTGCCAGCAGTTTTCTACAGGTCTACAATCAGCCCCAGCATTTT.

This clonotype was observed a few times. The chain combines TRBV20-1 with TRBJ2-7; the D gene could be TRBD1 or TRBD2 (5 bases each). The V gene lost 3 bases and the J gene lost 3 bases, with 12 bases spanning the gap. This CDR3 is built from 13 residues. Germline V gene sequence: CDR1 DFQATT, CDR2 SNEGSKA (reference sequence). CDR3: CSARSRDGYEQYF. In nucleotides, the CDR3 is TGCAGTGCTAGGTCCCGGGACGGCTACGAGCAGTACTTC.

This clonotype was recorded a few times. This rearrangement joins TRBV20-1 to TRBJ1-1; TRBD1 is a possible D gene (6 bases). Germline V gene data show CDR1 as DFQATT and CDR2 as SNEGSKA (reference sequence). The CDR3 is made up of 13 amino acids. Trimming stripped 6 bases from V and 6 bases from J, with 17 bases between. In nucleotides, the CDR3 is TGCAGTGCCCCGGGACGGGGGCTCCCTGAAGCTTTCTTT. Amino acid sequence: CSAPGRGLPEAFF.

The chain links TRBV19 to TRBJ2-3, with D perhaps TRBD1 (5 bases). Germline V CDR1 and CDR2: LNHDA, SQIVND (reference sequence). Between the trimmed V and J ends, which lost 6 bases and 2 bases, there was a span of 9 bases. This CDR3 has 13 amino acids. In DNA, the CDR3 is TGTGCCAGTAGATTAGGGGTCACAGATACGCAGTATTTT. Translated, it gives CASRLGVTDTQYF. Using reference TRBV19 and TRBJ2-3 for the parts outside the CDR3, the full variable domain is DGGITQSPKYLFRKEGQNVTLSCEQNLNHDAMYWYRQDPGQGLRLIYYSQIVNDFQKGDIAEGYSVSREKKESFPLTVTSAQKNPTAFYLCASRLGVTDTQYFGPGTRLTVL.

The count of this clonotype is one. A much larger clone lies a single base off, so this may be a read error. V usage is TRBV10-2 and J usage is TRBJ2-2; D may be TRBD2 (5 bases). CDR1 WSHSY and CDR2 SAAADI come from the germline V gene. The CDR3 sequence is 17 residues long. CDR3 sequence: CAGSEVGGGLNTGELFF. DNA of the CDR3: TGCGCCGGCAGTGAGGTCGGCGGAGGATTAAACACCGGGGAGCTGTTTTTT.

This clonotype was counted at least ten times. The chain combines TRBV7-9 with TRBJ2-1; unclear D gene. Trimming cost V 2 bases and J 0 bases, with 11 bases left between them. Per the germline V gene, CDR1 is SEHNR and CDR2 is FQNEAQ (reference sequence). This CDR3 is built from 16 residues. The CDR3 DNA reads TGTGCCAGCAGCTTATTCCCAAGATTCTCCTACAATGAGCAGTTCTTC. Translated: CASSLFPRFSYNEQFF.

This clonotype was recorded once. The CDR3, as DNA: TGTGCCAGCAGTGAAGAGGCCACAGCCTATGGCTACACCTTC. This sequence encodes CASSEEATAYGYTF. The V call is TRBV6-1, the J call TRBJ1-2; no clear D gene. Trimming pared 1 base from V and 4 bases from J, leaving 10 bases between. Germline V gives CDR1 MNHNS, CDR2 SASEGT. The CDR3 spans 14 residues.

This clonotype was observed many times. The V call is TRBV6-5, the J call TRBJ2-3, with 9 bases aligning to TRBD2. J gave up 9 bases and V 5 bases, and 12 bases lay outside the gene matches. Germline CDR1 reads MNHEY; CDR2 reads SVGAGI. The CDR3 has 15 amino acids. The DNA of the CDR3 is TGTGCCAGCAGTCCACTGGCGGGGGGGCTCTCAACGCAGTATTTT. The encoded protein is CASSPLAGGLSTQYF.

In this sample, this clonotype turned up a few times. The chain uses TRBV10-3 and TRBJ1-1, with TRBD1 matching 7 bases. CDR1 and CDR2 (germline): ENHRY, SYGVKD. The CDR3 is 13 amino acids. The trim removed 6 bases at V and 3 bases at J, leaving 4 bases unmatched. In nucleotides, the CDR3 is TGTGCCATCAGCCGACAGGGTGACACTGAAGCTTTCTTT. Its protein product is CAISRQGDTEAFF.

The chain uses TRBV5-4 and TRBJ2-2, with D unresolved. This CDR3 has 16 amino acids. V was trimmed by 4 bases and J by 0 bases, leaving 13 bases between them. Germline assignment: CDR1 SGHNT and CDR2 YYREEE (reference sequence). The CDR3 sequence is CASSDRARTNTGELFF. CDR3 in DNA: TGTGCCAGCAGCGATAGGGCCAGGACGAACACCGGGGAGCTGTTTTTT.

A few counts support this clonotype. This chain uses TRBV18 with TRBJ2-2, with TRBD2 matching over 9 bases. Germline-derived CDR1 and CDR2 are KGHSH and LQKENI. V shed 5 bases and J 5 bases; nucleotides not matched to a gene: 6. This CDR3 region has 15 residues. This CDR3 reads CASSKTSGETGELFF. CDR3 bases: TGTGCCAGCTCAAAGACTAGCGGAGAAACCGGGGAGCTGTTTTTT.

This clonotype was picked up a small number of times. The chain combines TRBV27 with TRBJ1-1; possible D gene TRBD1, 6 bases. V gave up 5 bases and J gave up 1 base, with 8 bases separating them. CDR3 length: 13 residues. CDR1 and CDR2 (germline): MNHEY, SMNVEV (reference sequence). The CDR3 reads CASSGTWNTEAFF. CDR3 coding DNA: TGTGCCAGCAGTGGGACATGGAACACTGAAGCTTTCTTT.

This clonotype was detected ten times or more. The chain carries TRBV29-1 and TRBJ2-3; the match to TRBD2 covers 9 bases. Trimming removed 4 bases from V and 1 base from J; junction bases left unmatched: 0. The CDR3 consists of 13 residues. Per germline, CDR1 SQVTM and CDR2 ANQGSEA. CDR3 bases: TGCAGCGTTGGCGGGAGGGGCACAGATACGCAGTATTTT. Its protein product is CSVGGRGTDTQYF.

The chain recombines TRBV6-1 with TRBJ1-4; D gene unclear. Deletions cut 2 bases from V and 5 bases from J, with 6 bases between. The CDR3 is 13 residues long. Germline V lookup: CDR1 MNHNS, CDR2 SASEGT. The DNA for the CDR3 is TGTGCCAGCAGTGAAAACCTGAATGAAAAACTGTTTTTT. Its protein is CASSENLNEKLFF.

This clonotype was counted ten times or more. The CDR3 loop reads CSARNTGGGNQPQHF. CDR3 DNA sequence: TGCAGTGCTAGGAACACAGGGGGTGGCAATCAGCCCCAGCATTTT. The V gene is TRBV20-1, the J gene TRBJ1-5; 8 bases line up with TRBD1. Per germline, CDR1 DFQATT and CDR2 SNEGSKA (reference sequence). With V trimmed by 3 bases and J by 2 bases, 6 bases remained unmatched. The CDR3 runs to 15 residues.

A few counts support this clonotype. CDR3 DNA sequence: TGTGCCAGTAGTTCCCAGGGGAGATTTGAGAACACTGAAGCTTTCTTT. Its translation is CASSSQGRFENTEAFF. The V gene is TRBV19, the J gene TRBJ1-1; perhaps TRBD1 as D (6 bases). V dropped 5 bases and J dropped 1 base, with 17 bases sitting between them. Germline CDR1 is LNHDA and CDR2 is SQIVND (reference sequence). CDR3 length: 16 residues.